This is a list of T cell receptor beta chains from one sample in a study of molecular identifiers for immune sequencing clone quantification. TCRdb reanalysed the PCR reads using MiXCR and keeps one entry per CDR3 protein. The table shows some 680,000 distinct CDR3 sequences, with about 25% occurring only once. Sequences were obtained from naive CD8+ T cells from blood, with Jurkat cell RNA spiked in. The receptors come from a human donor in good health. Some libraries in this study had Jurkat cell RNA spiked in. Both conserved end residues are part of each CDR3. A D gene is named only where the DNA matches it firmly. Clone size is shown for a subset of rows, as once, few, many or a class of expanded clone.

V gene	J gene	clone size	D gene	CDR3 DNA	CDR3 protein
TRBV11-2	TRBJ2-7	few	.	TGTGCCAGCAGCTTTTATCAGGGGTACGAGCAGTACTTC	CASSFYQGYEQYF
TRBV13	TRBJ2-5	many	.	TGTGCCAGCAGCTTAGGTCCTTCCGCGTTCCAAGAGACCCAGTACTTC	CASSLGPSAFQETQYF
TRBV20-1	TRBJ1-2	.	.	TGCAGTGCTAGACCACGGACAGCGGACTATGGCTACACCTTC	CSARPRTADYGYTF
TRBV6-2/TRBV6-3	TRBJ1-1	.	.	TGTGCCAGCAGTTACTCTGTGTGGCGTACTGAAGCTTTCTTT	CASSYSVWRTEAFF
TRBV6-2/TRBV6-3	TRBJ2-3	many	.	TGTGCCAGCACCCAAGGAGGGTTCGCAGATACGCAGTATTTT	CASTQGGFADTQYF
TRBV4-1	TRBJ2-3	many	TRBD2	TGCGCCAGCAGCCAACTAGCGGGGAGCACAGATACGCAGTATTTT	CASSQLAGSTDTQYF
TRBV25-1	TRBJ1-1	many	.	TGTGCCAGCAGTGACGCCCTTGGACCAGGAGGTCGAAAAGCTTTCTTT	CASSDALGPGGRKAFF
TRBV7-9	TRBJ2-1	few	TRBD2	TGTGCCAGCAGCCAAGGGACTAGCGGGAGCTTCGATGAGCAGTTCTTC	CASSQGTSGSFDEQFF
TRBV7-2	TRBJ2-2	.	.	TGTGCCAGCAGCTTAGGTTCCGGCTATCAAACCGGGGAGCTGTTTTTT	CASSLGSGYQTGELFF
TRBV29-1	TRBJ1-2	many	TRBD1	TGCAGCGTTGTCGGGGACAGGGGCTTTAAGAGGGGCTACACCTTC	CSVVGDRGFKRGYTF
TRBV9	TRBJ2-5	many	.	TGTGCCAGCAGCGCAGGGCAGCGGCAAGAGACCCAGTACTTC	CASSAGQRQETQYF
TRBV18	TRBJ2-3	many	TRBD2	TGTGCCAGCTCACCGGGACTAGAGATTTCAGATACGCAGTATTTT	CASSPGLEISDTQYF
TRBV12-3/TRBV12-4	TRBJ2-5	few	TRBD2	TGTGCCAGCAGCCAAGGGACTAGCGGTGCTCAAGAGACCCAGTACTTC	CASSQGTSGAQETQYF
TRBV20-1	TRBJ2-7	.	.	TGCAGTGCTAGAGACGGTTCCTACGCGCAGTACTTC	CSARDGSYAQYF
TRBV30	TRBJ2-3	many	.	TGTGCCTGGAGTGTATTACTGTACACAGATACGCAGTATTTT	CAWSVLLYTDTQYF
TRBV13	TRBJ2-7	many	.	TGTGCCAGCAGCTTAGGCCCGGCGAACTCCTACGAGCAGTACTTC	CASSLGPANSYEQYF
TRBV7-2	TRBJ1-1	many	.	TGTGCCAGCAGCTTAGCGGTGGTGTTTGGAGAGAACACTGAAGCTTTCTTT	CASSLAVVFGENTEAFF
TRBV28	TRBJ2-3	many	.	TGTGCCAGCAATGAAAGGCTTGGTGATACGCAGTATTTT	CASNERLGDTQYF
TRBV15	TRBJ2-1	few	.	TGTGCCACCAGCCCCGGACAGTTCTCCTACAATGAGCAGTTCTTC	CATSPGQFSYNEQFF
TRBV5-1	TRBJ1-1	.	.	TGCGCCAGCAGCTTGGTTAGTACAGGGCCGGCTGAAGCTTTCTTT	CASSLVSTGPAEAFF
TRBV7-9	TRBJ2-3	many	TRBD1	TGTGCCAGCAGCTTAGAGAGGGACAGAGATACGCAGTATTTT	CASSLERDRDTQYF
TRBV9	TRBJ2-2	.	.	TGTGCCAGCAGCGAGGCCCTCAGCGGGGAGCTGTTTTTT	CASSEALSGELFF
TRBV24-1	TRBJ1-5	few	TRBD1	TGTGCCACCAGCTTACAGGGGGCGACCCAGCCCCAGCATTTT	CATSLQGATQPQHF
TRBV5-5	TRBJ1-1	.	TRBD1	TGTGCCAGCAGCTATCGGACAGGAGGCCCTGAAGCTTTCTTT	CASSYRTGGPEAFF
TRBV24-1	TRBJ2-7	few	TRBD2	TGTGCCACCAGCGAGGCGGGGGGCCCCTACGAGCAGTACTTC	CATSEAGGPYEQYF
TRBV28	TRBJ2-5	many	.	TGTGCCAGCAGTACATGGGACAACAACCCGACCCAAGAGACCCAGTACTTC	CASSTWDNNPTQETQYF
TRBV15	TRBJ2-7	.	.	TGTGCCACCAGCAGAGATCCCATGGCGGACAACGAGCAGTACTTC	CATSRDPMADNEQYF
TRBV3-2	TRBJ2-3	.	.	TGTGCCAGCAGCCAAGGGATGGGACAGGGAGACACAGATACGCAGTATTTT	CASSQGMGQGDTDTQYF
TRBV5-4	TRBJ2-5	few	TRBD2	TGTGCCAGCAGCCCTCGGGGACTAGCGGACCAAGAGACCCAGTACTTC	CASSPRGLADQETQYF
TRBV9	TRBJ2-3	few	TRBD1	TGTGCCAGCAGCCCCTGGGACAGGGGAAGGACAGATACGCAGTATTTT	CASSPWDRGRTDTQYF
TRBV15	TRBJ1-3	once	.	TGTGCCACCAGCCGGGGACGGAACTCTGGAAACACCATATATTTT	CATSRGRNSGNTIYF
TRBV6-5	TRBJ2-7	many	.	TGTGCCAGCAGTTACTCGAAGCGAAGCTACGAGCAGTACTTC	CASSYSKRSYEQYF
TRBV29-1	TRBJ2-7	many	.	TGCAGCGTATCCCAGCTAGGGGACTACGAGCAGTACTTC	CSVSQLGDYEQYF
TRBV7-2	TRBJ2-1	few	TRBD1	TGTGCCAGCAGCCAGCAACCGAAGGACAGGGCCAATGAGCAGTTCTTC	CASSQQPKDRANEQFF
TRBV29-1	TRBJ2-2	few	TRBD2	TGCAGCGTTGTGGGGGGGTCCGGGGAGCTGTTTTTT	CSVVGGSGELFF
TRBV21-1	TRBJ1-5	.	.	TGTGCCAGCAGCCCGATCACTGACAATCAGCCCCAGCATTTT	CASSPITDNQPQHF
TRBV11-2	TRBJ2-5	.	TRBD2	TGTGCCAGCAGCCCTGGGACTAGCGATTGGGAGACCCAGTACTTC	CASSPGTSDWETQYF
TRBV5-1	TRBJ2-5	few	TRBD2	TGCGCCAGCAGCGAGGGAGGGAGCGGGGGTGAGACCCAGTACTTC	CASSEGGSGGETQYF
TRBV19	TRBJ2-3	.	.	TGTGCCAGTAGAAGGAGGACCGCCCCCCGAGATACGCAGTATTTT	CASRRRTAPRDTQYF
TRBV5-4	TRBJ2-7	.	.	TGTGCCAGCGCCTACGGCGGGGTCTCCTACGAGCAGTACTTC	CASAYGGVSYEQYF
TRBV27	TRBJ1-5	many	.	TGTGCCAGCAGCTTTACAGGAAAAAATCAGCCCCAGCATTTT	CASSFTGKNQPQHF
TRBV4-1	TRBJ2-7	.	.	TGCGCCAGCAGCCACAGATGGGGGGTTCCCTACGAGCAGTACTTC	CASSHRWGVPYEQYF
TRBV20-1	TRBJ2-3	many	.	TGCAGTGCAACTCCCGAAGCGCTCGCGGGGCACACAGATACGCAGTATTTT	CSATPEALAGHTDTQYF
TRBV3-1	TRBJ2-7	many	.	TGTGCCAGCAGCCAAGAAGTCTACGAGCAGTACTTC	CASSQEVYEQYF
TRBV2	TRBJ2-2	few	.	TGTGCCAGCAGTGTAAGCAGCTACACCGGGGAGCTGTTTTTT	CASSVSSYTGELFF
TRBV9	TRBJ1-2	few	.	TGTGCCAGCAGCGTAGCGGGGACATACTATGGCTACACCTTC	CASSVAGTYYGYTF
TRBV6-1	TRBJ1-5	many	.	TGTGCCAGCAGTCATACAAACCAGGGGCCCCTTTATCAGCCCCAGCATTTT	CASSHTNQGPLYQPQHF
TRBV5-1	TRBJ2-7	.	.	TGCGCCAGCAGCCAACACTCCGTCCACGAGCAGTACTTC	CASSQHSVHEQYF